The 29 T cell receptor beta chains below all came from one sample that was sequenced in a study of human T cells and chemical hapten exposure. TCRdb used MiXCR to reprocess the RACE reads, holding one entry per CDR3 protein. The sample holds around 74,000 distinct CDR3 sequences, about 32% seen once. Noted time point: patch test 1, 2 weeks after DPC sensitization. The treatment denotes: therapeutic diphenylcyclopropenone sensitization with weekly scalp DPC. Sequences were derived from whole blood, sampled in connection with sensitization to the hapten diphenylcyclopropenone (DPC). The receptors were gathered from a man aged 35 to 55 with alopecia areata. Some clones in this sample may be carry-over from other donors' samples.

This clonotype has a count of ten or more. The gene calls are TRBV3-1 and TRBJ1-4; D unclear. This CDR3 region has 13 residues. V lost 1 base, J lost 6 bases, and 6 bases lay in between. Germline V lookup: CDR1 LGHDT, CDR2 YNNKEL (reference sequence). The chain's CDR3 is CASSQVSYEKLFF. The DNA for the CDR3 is TGTGCCAGCAGCCAAGTGAGTTATGAAAAACTGTTTTTT.

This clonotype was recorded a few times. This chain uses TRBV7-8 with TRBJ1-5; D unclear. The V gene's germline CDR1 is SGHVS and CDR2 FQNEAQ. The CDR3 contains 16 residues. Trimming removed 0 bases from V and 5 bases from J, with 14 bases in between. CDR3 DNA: TGTGCCAGCAGCTTAGCGGGAAATAATGTGGATCAGCCCCAGCATTTT. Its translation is CASSLAGNNVDQPQHF.

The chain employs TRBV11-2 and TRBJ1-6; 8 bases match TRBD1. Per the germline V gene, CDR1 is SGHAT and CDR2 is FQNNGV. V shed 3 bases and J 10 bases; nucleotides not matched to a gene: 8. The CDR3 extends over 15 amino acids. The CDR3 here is CASSLMDRASSPLHF. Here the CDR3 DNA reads TGTGCCAGCAGCTTGATGGACAGGGCGTCGTCACCCCTCCACTTT.

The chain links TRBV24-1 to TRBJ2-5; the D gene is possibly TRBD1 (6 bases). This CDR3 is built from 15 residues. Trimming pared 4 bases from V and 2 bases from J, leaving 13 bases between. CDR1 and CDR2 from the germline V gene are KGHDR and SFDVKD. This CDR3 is CATSDQGHRQETQYF. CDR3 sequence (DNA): TGTGCCACCAGTGACCAGGGACACCGGCAAGAGACCCAGTACTTC.

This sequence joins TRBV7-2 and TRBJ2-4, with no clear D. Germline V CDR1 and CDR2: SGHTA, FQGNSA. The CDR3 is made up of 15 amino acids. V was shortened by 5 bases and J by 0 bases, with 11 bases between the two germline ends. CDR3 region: CASSPEAQAKNIQYF. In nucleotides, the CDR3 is TGTGCCAGCAGCCCTGAGGCCCAAGCCAAAAACATTCAGTACTTC.

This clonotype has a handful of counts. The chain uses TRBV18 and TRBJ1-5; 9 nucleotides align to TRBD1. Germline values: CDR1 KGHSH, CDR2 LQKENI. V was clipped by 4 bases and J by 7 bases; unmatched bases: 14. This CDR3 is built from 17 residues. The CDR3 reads CASSRLPPGQGVQPQHF. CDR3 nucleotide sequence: TGTGCCAGCTCACGACTACCGCCGGGACAGGGTGTACAGCCCCAGCATTTT.

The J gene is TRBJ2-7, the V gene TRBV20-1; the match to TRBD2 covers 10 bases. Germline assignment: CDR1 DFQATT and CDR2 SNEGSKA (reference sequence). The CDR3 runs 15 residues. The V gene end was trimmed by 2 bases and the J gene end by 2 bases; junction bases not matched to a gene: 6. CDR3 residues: CSARILAGDPYEQYF. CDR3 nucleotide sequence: TGCAGTGCTAGAATTCTAGCGGGAGACCCCTACGAGCAGTACTTC.

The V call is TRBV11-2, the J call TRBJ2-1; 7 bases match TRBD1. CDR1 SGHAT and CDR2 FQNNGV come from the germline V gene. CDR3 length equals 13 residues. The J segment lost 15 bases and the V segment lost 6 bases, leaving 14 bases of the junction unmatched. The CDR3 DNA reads TGTGCCAGCAGAGCCGGGACAGAGCAGAGGCCGTTCTTC. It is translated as CASRAGTEQRPFF.

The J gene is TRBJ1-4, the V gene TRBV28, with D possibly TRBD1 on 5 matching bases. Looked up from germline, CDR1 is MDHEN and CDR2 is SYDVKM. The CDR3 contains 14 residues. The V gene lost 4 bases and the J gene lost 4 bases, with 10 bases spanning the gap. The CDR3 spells CASSSQGLNEKLFF. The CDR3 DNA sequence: TGTGCCAGCAGTTCGCAGGGTCTTAATGAAAAACTGTTTTTT.

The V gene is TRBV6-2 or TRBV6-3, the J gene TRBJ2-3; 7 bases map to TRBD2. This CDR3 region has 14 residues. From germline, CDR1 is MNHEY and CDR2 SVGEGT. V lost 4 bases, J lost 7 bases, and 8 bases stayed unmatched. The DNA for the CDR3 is TGTGCCAGCAGTTTGGGAGGGAACAAGAATACGCAGTATTTT. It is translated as CASSLGGNKNTQYF.

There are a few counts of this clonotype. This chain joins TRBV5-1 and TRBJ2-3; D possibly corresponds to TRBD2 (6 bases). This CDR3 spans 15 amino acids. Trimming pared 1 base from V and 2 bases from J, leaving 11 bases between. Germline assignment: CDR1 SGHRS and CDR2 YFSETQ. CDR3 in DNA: TGCGCCAGCAGCTTGTCGGGGGTCCACACAGATACGCAGTATTTT. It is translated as CASSLSGVHTDTQYF.

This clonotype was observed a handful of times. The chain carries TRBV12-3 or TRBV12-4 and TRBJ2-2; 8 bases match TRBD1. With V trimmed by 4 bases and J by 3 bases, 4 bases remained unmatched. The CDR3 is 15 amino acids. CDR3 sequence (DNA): TGTGCCAGCAGTTCCCGACAGGGGTACACCGGGGAGCTGTTTTTT. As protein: CASSSRQGYTGELFF.

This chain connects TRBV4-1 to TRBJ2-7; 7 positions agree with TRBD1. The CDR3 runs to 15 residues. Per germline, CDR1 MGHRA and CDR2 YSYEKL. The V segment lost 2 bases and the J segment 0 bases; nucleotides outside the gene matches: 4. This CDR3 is CASSQPGQSSYEQYF. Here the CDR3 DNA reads TGCGCCAGCAGCCAACCGGGACAGAGCTCCTACGAGCAGTACTTC.

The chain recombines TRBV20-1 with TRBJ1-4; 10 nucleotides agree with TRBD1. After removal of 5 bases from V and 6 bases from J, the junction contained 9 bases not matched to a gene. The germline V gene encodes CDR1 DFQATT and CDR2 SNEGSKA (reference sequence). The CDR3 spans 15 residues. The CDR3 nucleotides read TGCAGTGCTGCTTCGACAGGGGGCCGCGATGAAAAACTGTTTTTT. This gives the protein CSAASTGGRDEKLFF.

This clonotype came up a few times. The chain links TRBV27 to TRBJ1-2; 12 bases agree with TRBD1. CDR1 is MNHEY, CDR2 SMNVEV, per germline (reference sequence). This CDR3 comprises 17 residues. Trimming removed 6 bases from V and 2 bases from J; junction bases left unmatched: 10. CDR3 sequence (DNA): TGTGCCAGCAGAGATCCGGGACAGGGGGCTTTGAACTATGGCTACACCTTC. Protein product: CASRDPGQGALNYGYTF.

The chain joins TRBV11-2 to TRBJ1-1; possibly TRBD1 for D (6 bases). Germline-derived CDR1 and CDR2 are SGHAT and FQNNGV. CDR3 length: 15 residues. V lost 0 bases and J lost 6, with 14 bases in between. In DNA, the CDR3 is TGTGCCAGCAGCTTAGATCGAACAGGGAGGTCTGAAGCTTTCTTT. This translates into CASSLDRTGRSEAFF.

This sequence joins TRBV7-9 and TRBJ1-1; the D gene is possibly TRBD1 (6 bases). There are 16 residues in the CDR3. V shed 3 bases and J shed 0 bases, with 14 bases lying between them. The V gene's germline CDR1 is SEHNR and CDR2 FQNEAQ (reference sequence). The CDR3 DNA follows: TGTGCCAGCAGCTTGGACGGACAGTCCATGAACACTGAAGCTTTCTTT. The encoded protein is CASSLDGQSMNTEAFF.

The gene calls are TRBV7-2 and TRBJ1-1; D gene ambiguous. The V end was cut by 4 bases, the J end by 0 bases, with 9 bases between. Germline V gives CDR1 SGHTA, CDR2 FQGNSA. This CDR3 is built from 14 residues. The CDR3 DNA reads TGTGCCAGCAGCTACCCCCGAATGAACACTGAAGCTTTCTTT. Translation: CASSYPRMNTEAFF.

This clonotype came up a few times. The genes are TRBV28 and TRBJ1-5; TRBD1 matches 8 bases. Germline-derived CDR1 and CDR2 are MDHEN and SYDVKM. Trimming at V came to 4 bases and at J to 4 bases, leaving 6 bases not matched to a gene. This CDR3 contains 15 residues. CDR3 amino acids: CASSSSRDRNQPQHF. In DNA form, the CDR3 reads TGTGCCAGCAGTTCCTCCCGGGACAGGAATCAGCCCCAGCATTTT. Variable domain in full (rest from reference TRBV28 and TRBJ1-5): DVKVTQSSRYLVKRTGEKVFLECVQDMDHENMFWYRQDPGLGLRLIYFSYDVKMKEKGDIPEGYSVSREKKERFSLILESASTNQTSMYLCASSSSRDRNQPQHFGDGTRLSIL.

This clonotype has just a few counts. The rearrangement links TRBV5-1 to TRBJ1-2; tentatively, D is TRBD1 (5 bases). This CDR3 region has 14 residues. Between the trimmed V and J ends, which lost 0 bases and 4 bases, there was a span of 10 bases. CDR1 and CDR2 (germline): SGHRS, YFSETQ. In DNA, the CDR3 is TGCGCCAGCAGCTTGGATGGGACGGGCTATGGCTACACCTTC. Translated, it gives CASSLDGTGYGYTF.

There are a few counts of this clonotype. This CDR3 is CASSSLTGLNTEAFF. Written as DNA, the CDR3 is TGTGCCAGCAGTTCGTTGACAGGGTTGAACACTGAAGCTTTCTTT. The chain combines TRBV6-2 or TRBV6-3 with TRBJ1-1, with TRBD1 matching 7 bases. Germline V lookup: CDR1 MNHEY, CDR2 SVGEGT. The CDR3 runs to 15 residues. The J segment lost 0 bases and the V segment lost 4 bases, leaving 5 bases of the junction unmatched.

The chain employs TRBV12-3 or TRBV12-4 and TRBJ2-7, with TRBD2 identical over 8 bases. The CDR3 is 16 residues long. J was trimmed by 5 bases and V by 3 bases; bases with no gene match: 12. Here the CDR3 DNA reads TGTGCCAGCAGTTTCCGGAGCGGGAGTAGTAGACACGAGCAGTACTTC. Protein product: CASSFRSGSSRHEQYF.

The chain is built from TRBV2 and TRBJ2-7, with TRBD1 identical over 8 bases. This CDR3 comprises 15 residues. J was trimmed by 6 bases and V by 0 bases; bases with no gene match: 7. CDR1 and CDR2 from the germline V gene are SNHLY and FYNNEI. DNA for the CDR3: TGTGCCAGCAGTGAAGCGCTAAGGACAGGGATCGAGCAGTACTTC. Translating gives CASSEALRTGIEQYF.

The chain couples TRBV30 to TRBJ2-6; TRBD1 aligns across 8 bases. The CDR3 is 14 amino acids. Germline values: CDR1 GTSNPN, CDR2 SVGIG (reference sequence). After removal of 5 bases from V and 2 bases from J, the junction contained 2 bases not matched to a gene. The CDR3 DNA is TGTGCCTGGGGGACAGGAGCTGGGGCCAACGTCCTGACTTTC. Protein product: CAWGTGAGANVLTF.

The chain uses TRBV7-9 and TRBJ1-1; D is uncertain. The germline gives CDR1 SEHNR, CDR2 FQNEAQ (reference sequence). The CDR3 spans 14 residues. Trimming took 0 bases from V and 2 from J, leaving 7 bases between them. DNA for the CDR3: TGTGCCAGCAGCTTAGCCCGGTTAAACACTGAAGCTTTCTTT. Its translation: CASSLARLNTEAFF.

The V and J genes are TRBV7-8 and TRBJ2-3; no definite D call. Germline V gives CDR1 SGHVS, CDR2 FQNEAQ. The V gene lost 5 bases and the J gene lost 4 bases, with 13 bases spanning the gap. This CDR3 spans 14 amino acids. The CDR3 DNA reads TGTGCCAGCAGCCCCAGGAGAGGCCCAGATACGCAGTATTTT. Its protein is CASSPRRGPDTQYF.

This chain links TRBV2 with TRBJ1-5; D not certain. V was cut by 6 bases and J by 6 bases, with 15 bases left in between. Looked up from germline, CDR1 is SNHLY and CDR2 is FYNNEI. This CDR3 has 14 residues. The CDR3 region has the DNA TGTGCCAGCAGCCCCATCGCGGCGGGTCAGCCCCAGCATTTT. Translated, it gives CASSPIAAGQPQHF. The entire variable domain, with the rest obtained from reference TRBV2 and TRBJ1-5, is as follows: EPEVTQTPSHQVTQMGQEVILRCVPISNHLYFYWYRQILGQKVEFLVSFYNNEISEKSEIFDDQFSVERPDGSNFTLKIRSTKLEDSAMYFCASSPIAAGQPQHFGDGTRLSIL.

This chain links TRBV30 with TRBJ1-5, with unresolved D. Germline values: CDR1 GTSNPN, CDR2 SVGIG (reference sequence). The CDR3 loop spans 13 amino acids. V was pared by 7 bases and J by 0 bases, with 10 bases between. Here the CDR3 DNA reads TGTGCCTTTTCTTCGGATAGCAATCAGCCCCAGCATTTT. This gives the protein CAFSSDSNQPQHF.

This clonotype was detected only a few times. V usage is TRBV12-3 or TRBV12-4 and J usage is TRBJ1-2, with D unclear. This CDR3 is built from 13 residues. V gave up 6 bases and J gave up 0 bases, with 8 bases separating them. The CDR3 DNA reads TGTGCCAGCAGCCCCATACCTAACTATGGCTACACCTTC. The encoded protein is CASSPIPNYGYTF.